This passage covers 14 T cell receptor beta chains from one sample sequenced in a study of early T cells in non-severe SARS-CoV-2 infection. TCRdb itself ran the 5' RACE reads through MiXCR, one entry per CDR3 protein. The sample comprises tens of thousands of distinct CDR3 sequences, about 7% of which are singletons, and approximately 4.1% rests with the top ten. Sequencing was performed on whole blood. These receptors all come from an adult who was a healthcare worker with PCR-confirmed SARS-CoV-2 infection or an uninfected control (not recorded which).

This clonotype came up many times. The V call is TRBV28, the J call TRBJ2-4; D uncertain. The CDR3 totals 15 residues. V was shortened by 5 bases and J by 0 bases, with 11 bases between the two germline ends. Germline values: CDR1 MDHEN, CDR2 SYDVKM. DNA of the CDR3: TGTGCCAGCAGTCCGTCGGAGCTAGCCAAAAACATTCAGTACTTC. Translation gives CASSPSELAKNIQYF.

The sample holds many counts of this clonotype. In DNA form, the CDR3 reads TGCGCCAGCAGCCAAGATAAAGTCGGCGGGAGGTTCTTAGATACGCAGTATTTT. This translates into CASSQDKVGGRFLDTQYF. The J gene is TRBJ2-3, the V gene TRBV4-1; 8 bases agree with TRBD2. The J segment lost 5 bases and the V segment lost 0 bases, leaving 13 bases of the junction unmatched. This CDR3 comprises 18 residues. Germline V CDR1 and CDR2: MGHRA, YSYEKL.

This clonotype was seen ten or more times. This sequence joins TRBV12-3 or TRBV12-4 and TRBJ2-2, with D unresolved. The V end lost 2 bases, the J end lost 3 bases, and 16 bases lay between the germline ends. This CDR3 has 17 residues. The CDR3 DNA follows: TGTGCCAGCAGTTTACGGCCCCAATCGTTATACACCGGGGAGCTGTTTTTT. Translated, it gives CASSLRPQSLYTGELFF.

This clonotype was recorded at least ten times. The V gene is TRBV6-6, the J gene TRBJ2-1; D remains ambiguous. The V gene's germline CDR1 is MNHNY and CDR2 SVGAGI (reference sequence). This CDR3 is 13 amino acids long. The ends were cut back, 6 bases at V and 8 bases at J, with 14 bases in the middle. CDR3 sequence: CASSPRLGDEQFF. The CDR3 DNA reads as TGTGCCAGCAGCCCCCGCCTCGGCGATGAGCAGTTCTTC.

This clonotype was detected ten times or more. CDR3 residues: CASRSETNTEAFF. The CDR3 DNA reads TGTGCCAGCAGGAGCGAGACTAACACTGAAGCTTTCTTT. The chain has TRBV2 and TRBJ1-1, with D hard to call. CDR3 length: 13 amino acids. CDR1 and CDR2 (germline): SNHLY, FYNNEI. V lost 6 bases, J lost 2 bases, and 10 bases lay in between.

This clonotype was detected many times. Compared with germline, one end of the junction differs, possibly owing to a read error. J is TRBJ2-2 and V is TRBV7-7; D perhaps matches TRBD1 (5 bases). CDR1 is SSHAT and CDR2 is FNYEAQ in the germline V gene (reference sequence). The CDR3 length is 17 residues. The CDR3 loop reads CASSLKWGSETTGELFF. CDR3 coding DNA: TGTGCTAGCAGCTTAAAGTGGGGCAGCGAGACGACCGGGGAGCTGTTTTTT. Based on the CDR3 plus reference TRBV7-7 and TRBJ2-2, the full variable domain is GAGVSQSPRYKVTKRGQDVTLRCDPISSHATLYWYQQALGQGPEFLTYFNYEAQPDKSGLPSDRFSAERPEGSISTLTIQRTEQRDSAMYRCASSLKWGSETTGELFFGEGSRLTVL.

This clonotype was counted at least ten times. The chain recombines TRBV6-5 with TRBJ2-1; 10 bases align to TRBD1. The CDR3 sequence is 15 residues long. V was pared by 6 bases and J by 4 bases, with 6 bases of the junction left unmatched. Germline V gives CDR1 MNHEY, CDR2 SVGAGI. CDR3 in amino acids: CASSSGTGDYNEQFF. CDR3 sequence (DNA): TGTGCCAGCAGCTCCGGGACAGGGGATTACAATGAGCAGTTCTTC.

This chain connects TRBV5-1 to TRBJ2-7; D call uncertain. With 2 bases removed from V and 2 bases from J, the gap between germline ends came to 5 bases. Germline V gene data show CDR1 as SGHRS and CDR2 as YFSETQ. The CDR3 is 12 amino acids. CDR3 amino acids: CASSLGAYEQYF. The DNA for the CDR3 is TGCGCCAGCAGCTTAGGAGCCTACGAGCAGTACTTC.

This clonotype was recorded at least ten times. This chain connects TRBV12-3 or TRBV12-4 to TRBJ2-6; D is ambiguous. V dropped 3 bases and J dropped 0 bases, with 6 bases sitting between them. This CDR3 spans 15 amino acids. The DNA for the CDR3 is TGTGCCAGCAGTTTCTTTGTCTCTGGGGCCAACGTCCTGACTTTC. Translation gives CASSFFVSGANVLTF.

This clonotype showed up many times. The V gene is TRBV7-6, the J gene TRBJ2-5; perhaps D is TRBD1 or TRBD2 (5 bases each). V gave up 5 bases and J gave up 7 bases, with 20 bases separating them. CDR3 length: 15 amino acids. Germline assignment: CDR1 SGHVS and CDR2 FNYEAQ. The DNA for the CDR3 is TGTGCCAGCAGCCTACCGGGGCAGAAAAGGGGGACCCAGTACTTC. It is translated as CASSLPGQKRGTQYF.

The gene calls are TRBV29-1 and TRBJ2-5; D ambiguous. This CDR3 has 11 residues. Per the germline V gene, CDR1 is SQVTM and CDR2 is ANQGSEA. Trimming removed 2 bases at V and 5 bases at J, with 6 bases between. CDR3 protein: CSVEQYETQYF. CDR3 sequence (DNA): TGCAGCGTTGAACAATACGAGACCCAGTACTTC.

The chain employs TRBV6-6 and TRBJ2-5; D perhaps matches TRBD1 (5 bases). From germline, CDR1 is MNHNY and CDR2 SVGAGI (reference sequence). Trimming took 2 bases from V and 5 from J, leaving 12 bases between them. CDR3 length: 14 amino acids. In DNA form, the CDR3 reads TGTGCCAGCAGTTACCACAGGCCTCCGGAGACCCAGTACTTC. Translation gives CASSYHRPPETQYF.

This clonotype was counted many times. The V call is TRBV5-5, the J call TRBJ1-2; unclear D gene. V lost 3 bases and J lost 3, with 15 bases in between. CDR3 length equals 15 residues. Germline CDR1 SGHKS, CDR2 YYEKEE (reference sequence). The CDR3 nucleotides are TGTGCCAGCAGCTGGGAACAAAAGAAGTACTATGGCTACACCTTC. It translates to CASSWEQKKYYGYTF.

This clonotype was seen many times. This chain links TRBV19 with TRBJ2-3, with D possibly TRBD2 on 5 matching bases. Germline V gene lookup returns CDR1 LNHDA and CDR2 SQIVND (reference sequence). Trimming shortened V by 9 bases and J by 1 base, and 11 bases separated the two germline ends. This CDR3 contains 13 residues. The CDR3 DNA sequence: TGTGCCAGCACGAGCGGAGGCACAGATACGCAGTATTTT. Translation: CASTSGGTDTQYF. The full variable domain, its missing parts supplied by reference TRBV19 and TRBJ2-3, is DGGITQSPKYLFRKEGQNVTLSCEQNLNHDAMYWYRQDPGQGLRLIYYSQIVNDFQKGDIAEGYSVSREKKESFPLTVTSAQKNPTAFYLCASTSGGTDTQYFGPGTRLTVL.